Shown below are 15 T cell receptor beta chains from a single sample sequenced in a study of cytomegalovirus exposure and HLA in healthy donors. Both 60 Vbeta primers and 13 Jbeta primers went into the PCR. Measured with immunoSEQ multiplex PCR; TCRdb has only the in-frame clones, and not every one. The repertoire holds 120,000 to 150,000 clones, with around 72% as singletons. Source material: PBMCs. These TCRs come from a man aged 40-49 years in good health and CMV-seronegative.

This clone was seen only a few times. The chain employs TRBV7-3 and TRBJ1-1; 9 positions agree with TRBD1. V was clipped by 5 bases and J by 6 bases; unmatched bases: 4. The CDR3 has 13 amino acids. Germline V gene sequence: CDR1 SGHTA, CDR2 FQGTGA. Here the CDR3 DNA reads TGTGCCAGCAGCATCGACAGGGGGTCTGAAGCTTTCTTT. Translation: CASSIDRGSEAFF.

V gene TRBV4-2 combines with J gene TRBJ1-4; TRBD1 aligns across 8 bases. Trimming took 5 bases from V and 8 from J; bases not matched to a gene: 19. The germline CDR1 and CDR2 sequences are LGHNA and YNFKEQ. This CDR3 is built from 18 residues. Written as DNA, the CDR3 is TGTGCCAGCAGCATGAGTCCCGCCCGACAGGGGATCGGAGAAAAACTGTTTTTT. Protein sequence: CASSMSPARQGIGEKLFF.

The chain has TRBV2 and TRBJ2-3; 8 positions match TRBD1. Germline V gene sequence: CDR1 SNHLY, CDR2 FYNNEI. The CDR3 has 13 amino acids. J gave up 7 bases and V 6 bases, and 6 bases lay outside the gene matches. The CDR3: CASRGQGPNTQYF. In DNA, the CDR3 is TGTGCCAGCAGAGGACAGGGTCCAAATACGCAGTATTTT.

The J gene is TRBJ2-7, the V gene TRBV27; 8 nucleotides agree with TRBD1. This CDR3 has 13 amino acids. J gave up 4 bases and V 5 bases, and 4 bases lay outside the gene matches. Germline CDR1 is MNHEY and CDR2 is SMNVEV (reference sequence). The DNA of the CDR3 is TGTGCCAGCAGTCCGAACAGGGGGTACGAGCAGTACTTC. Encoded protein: CASSPNRGYEQYF.

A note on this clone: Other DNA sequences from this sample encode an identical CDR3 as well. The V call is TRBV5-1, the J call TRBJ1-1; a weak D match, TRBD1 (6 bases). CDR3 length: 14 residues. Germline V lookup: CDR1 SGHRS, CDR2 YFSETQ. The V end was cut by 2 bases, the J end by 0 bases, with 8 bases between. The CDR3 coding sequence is TGCGCCAGCAGCTTAAGGACAGTGAACACTGAAGCTTTCTTT. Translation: CASSLRTVNTEAFF.

The CDR3 nucleotides read TGCGCCAGCAGCCTTAGCGGGAGAGGGGGCGAGCAGTACTTC. This codes for CASSLSGRGGEQYF. The J gene is TRBJ2-7, the V gene TRBV10-1, with 9 bases fitting TRBD2. The germline V gene has CDR1 WNHNN and CDR2 SYGVQD (reference sequence). Germline trimming cut 6 bases from V and 6 bases from J; bases unmatched to any gene: 9. The length of the CDR3 is 14 residues.

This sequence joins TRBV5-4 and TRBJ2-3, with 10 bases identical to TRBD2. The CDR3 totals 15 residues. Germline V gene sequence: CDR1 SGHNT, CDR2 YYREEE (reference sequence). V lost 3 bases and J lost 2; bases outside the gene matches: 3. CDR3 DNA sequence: TGTGCCAGCAGCTCCGGACTAGCGGTCACAGATACGCAGTATTTT. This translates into CASSSGLAVTDTQYF. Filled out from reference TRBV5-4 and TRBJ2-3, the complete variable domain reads ETGVTQSPTHLIKTRGQQVTLRCSSQSGHNTVSWYQQALGQGPQFIFQYYREEENGRGNFPPRFSGLQFPNYSSELNVNALELDDSALYLCASSSGLAVTDTQYFGPGTRLTVL.

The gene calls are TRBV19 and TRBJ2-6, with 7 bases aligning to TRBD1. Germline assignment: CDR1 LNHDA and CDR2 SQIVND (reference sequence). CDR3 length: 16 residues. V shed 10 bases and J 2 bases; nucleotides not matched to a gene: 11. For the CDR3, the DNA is TGTGCCACCACTCAGACAGGGCGAGCTGGGGCCAACGTCCTGACTTTC. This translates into CATTQTGRAGANVLTF.

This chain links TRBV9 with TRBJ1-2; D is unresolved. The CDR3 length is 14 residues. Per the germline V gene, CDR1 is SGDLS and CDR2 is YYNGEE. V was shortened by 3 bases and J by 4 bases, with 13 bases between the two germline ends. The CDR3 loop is CASSGGPFSYGYTF. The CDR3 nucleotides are TGTGCCAGCAGCGGAGGTCCGTTCTCCTATGGCTACACCTTC.

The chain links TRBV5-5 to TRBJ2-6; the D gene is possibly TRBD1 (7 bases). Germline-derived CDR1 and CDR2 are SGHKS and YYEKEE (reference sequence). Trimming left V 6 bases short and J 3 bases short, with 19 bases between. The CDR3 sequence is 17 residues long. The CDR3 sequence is CASTQGGGGRGANVLTF. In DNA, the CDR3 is TGTGCCAGCACCCAGGGGGGAGGAGGTCGTGGGGCCAACGTCCTGACTTTC.

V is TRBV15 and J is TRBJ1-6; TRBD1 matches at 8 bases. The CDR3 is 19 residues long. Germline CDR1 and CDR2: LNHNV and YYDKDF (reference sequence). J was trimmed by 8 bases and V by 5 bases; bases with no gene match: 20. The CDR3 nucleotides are TGTGCCACCAGCTCGAAAAGGCCCCCGGCAGACAGGGGCCATTCACCCCTCCACTTT. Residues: CATSSKRPPADRGHSPLHF.

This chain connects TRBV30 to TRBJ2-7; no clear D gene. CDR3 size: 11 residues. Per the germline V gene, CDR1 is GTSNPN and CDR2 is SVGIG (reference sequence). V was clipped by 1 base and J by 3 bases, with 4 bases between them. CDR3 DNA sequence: TGTGCCTGGAGTGCCCTCTACGAGCAGTACTTC. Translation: CAWSALYEQYF.

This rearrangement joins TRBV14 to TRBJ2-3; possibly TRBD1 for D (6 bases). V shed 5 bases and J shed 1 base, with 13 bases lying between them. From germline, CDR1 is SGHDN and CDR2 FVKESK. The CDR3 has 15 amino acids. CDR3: CASSVWRQGTDTQYF. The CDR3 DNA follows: TGTGCCAGCAGCGTGTGGAGACAGGGCACAGATACGCAGTATTTT.

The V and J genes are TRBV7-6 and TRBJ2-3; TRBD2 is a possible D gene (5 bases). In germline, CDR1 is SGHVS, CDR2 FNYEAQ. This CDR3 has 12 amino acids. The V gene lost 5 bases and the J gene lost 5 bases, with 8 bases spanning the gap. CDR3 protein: CASSLLGDTQYF. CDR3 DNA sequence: TGTGCCAGCAGCCTACTAGGAGATACGCAGTATTTT.

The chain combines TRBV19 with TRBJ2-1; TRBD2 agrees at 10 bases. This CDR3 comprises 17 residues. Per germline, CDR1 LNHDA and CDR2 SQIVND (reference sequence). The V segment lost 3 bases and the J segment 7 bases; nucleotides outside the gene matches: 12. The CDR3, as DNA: TGTGCCAGTAGTATCAGGAGCGGGGGGGCGGTCTTGAATGAGCAGTTCTTC. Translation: CASSIRSGGAVLNEQFF.